A single sample is the source of the 5 T cell receptor beta chains below, sequenced in a study of blood T cells in healthy people across ages. PCR was performed a second time for about 7 to 12 cycles using a sample-barcoded 5' primer and a J-beta primer mix. One entry per CDR3 protein results from TCRdb running MiXCR on the 5' RACE reads. The profile shows around 580,000 distinct CDR3 sequences, around half of them singletons. Sequenced input: blood. All receptors derive from a man aged 80 or over in good health.

The rearrangement joins TRBV20-1 to TRBJ2-1; no clear D. Germline V gives CDR1 DFQATT, CDR2 SNEGSKA (reference sequence). CDR3 length: 11 residues. V lost 8 bases and J 5 bases, leaving 10 bases between the germline ends. CDR3: CSCTAHNEQFF. The CDR3 nucleotides read TGCAGTTGCACGGCCCACAATGAGCAGTTCTTC.

The CDR3 loop reads CASSVGDTGSPLHF. The DNA for the CDR3 is TGTGCCAGCAGCGTAGGAGACACAGGTTCACCCCTCCACTTT. The chain recombines TRBV9 with TRBJ1-6; weak D call: TRBD1 (5 bases). The germline CDR1 and CDR2 sequences are SGDLS and YYNGEE. V shed 0 bases and J shed 9 bases, with 10 bases lying between them. The CDR3 totals 14 residues.

The chain is built from TRBV12-5 and TRBJ2-1; D could derive from TRBD1 or TRBD2 (6 bases each). This CDR3 has 16 amino acids. Germline values: CDR1 LGHNT, CDR2 FRNRAP. V gave up 2 bases and J gave up 8 bases, with 19 bases separating them. CDR3 loop: CASGLSIGGLRDEQFF. The CDR3 nucleotides are TGTGCTAGTGGTTTGTCTATTGGGGGGCTCAGGGATGAGCAGTTCTTC.

The chain links TRBV11-2 to TRBJ2-1, with 10 bases that match TRBD2. There are 16 residues in the CDR3. CDR1 and CDR2 (germline): SGHAT, FQNNGV. V gave up 7 bases and J gave up 4 bases; unmatched junction bases: 10. CDR3: CASNLQGLAKYNEQFF. The CDR3 nucleotides are TGTGCCAGCAACCTTCAGGGACTAGCGAAATACAATGAGCAGTTCTTC.

For this clonotype: A read error may account for a junction end that differs from germline. V gene TRBV4-1 combines with J gene TRBJ1-1; D not certain. CDR3 length: 15 amino acids. Germline loops: CDR1 MGHRA, CDR2 YSYEKL. The CDR3 DNA reads TGCGCCAGCAGCCAAGCAGCAAACATGAACACCGAAGCTTTCTTT. Its protein is CASSQAANMNTEAFF.